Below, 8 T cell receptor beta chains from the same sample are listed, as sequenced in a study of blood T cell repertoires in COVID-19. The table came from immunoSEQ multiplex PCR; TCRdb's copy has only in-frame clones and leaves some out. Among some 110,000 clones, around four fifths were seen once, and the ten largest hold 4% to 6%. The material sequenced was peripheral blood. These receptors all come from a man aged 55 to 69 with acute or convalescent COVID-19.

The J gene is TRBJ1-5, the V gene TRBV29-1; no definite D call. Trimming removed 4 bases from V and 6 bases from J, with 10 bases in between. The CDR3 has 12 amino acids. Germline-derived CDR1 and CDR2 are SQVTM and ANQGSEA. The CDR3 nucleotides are TGCAGCGTTGGAAGGGCGGGTCAGCCCCAGCATTTT. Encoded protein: CSVGRAGQPQHF.

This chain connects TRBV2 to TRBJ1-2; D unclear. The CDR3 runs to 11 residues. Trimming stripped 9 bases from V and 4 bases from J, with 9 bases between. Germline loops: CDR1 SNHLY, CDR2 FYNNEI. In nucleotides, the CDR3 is TGTGCCAGTACCTATTCCTATGGCTACACCTTC. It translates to CASTYSYGYTF.

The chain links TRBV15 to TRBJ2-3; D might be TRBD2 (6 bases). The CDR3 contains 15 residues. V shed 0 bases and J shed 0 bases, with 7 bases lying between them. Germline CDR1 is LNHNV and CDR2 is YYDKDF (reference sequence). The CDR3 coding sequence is TGTGCCACCAGCAGAGATAGCGGCAGCACAGATACGCAGTATTTT. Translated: CATSRDSGSTDTQYF.

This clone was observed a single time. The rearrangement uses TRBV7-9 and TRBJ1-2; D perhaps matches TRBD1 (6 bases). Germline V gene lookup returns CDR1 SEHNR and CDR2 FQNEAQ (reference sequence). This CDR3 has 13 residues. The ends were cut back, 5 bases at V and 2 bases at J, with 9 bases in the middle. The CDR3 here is CASSHGQNYGYTF. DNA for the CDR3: TGTGCCAGCAGCCACGGACAGAACTATGGCTACACCTTC. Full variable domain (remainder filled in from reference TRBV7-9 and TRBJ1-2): DTGVSQNPRHKITKRGQNVTFRCDPISEHNRLYWYRQTLGQGPEFLTYFQNEAQLEKSRLLSDRFSAERPKGSFSTLEIQRTEQGDSAMYLCASSHGQNYGYTFGSGTRLTVV.

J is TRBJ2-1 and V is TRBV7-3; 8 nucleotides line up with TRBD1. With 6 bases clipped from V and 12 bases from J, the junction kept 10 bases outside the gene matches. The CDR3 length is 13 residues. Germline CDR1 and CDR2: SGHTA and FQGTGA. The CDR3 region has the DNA TGTGCCAGCAGTTTTCAGGGGGCCAGGCGGCAGTTCTTC. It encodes CASSFQGARRQFF. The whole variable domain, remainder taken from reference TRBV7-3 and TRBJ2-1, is GAGVSQTPSNKVTEKGKYVELRCDPISGHTALYWYRQSLGQGPEFLIYFQGTGAADDSGLPNDRFFAVRPEGSVSTLKIQRTERGDSAVYLCASSFQGARRQFFGPGTRLTVL.

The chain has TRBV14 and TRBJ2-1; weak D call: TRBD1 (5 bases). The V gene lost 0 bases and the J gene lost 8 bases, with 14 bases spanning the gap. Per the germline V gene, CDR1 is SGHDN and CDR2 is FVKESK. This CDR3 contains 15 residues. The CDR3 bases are TGTGCCAGCAGCCAAGACAGGGTTTATGGAGATGAGCAGTTCTTC. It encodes CASSQDRVYGDEQFF.

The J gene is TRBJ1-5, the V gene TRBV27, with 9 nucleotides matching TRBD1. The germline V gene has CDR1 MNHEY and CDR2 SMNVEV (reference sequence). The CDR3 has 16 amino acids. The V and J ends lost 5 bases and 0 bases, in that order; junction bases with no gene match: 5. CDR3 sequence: CASSVEGQGSNQPQHF. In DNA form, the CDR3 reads TGTGCCAGCAGTGTAGAGGGACAGGGTAGCAATCAGCCCCAGCATTTT.

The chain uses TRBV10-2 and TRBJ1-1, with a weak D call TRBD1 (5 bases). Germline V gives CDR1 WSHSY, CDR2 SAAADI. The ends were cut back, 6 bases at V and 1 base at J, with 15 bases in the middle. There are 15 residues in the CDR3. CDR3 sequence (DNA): TGCGCCAGCAGCGTCAGGGAGGCGGGGAACACTGAAGCTTTCTTT. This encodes CASSVREAGNTEAFF.